The clone carrying this T cell receptor (beta chain) was recorded once. Per individual sample, total RNA of at least 5.5 micrograms was extracted. Germline assignment: CDR1 LGHDT and CDR2 YNNKEL (reference sequence). V lost 1 base, J lost 3 bases, and 4 bases stayed unmatched. CDR3 length: 15 amino acids. This entry comes from a study of blood T cells in healthy people across ages. With a J-beta primer mix and a sample-barcoded 5' primer, a second PCR ran 7 to 11 cycles. TCRdb itself ran the 5' RACE reads through MiXCR, one entry per CDR3 protein. The table has hundreds of thousands of distinct CDR3 sequences, 25% to 30% seen once.

The sequencing input was blood. V usage is TRBV3-1 and J usage is TRBJ2-7; 9 bases line up with TRBD2. The clonotype comes from a woman of 80 years or more in good health. CDR3 residues: CASSQASGINYEQYF. For the CDR3, the DNA is TGTGCCAGCAGCCAAGCTAGCGGGATAAACTACGAGCAGTACTTC.